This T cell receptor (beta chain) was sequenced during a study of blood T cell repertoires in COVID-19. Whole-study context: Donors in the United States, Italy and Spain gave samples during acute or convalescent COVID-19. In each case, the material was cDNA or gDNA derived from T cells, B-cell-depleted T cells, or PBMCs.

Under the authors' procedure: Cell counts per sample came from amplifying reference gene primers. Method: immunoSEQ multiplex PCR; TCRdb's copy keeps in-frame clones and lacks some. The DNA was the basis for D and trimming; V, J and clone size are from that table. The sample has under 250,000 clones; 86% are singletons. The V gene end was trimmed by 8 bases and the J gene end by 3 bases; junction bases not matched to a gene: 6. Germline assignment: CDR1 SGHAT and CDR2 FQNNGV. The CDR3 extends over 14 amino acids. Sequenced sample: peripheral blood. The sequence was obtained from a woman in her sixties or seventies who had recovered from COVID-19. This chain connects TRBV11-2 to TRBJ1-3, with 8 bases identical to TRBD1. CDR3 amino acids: CASGLDRGGNTIYF. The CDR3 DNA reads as TGTGCCAGCGGGCTCGACAGGGGTGGAAACACCATATATTTT.